This T cell receptor (beta chain) was identified during a study of cytomegalovirus exposure and HLA in healthy donors. Study-level findings and limits: A later analysis, which compared TCR beta chains of equal frequency, found the HLA-associated ones more clonally expanded.

There are a few counts of this clone. What it binds is not known. The CDR3 length is 15 residues. Germline V CDR1 and CDR2: SGHDN, FVKESK. Deletions cut 1 base from V and 0 bases from J, with 10 bases between. Primers included in the PCR were 60 Vbeta and 13 Jbeta primers. TCRdb's table, derived via immunoSEQ multiplex PCR, lists solely in-frame clones and lacks some. The data contain approximately 260,000 clones, around 90% of them singletons. Sequenced material: PBMCs. This TCR was sampled from a girl aged 2 to 10 in good health and CMV-seronegative. The chain recombines TRBV14 with TRBJ2-7; D is perhaps TRBD1 (6 bases). As DNA, the CDR3 is TGTGCCAGCAGCCAAGGTAACAGGGTCTCCTACGAGCAGTACTTC. Its protein is CASSQGNRVSYEQYF. Full variable domain (missing parts from reference TRBV14 and TRBJ2-7): EAGVTQFPSHSVIEKGQTVTLRCDPISGHDNLYWYRRVMGKEIKFLLHFVKESKQDESGMPNNRFLAERTGGTYSTLKVQPAELEDSGVYFCASSQGNRVSYEQYFGPGTRLTVT.